The sequence of this T cell receptor (beta chain) was determined in a study of T cells in Graves' hyperthyroidism and ophthalmopathy. This CDR3 comprises 13 residues. Germline V CDR1 and CDR2: DFQATT, SNEGSKA (reference sequence). Losses at the gene ends were 4 bases for V and 3 bases for J; bases not matched to a gene: 6. This clonotype was counted ten times or more. Regions amplified from RNA transcripts were the TCR beta CDR3 regions. With the HTBI primer set, the TCR CDR3 went through a first round of RT-PCR. Via MiXCR, TCRdb re-called the multiplex PCR reads, giving one row per CDR3 protein. The data show around 580,000 distinct CDR3 sequences, around 45% seen once. Every diagnosis used clinical symptoms, serum thyroxine and TRAb, thyroid ultrasound and orbital computed tomography.

The chain uses TRBV20-1 and TRBJ2-7, with 7 nucleotides matching TRBD2. Sequencing was carried out using peripheral blood or thyroid tissue (not recorded which). The clonotype was recovered from a woman aged 18-29 years with Graves' hyperthyroidism. The CDR3 DNA reads TGCAGTGCTACCGGACTAGAATTCTACGAGCAGTACTTC. It is translated as CSATGLEFYEQYF.